The clone carrying this T cell receptor (beta chain) was observed many times. The data belong to a study of identical twins. One entry per CDR3 protein results from TCRdb running MiXCR on the 5' RACE reads. The table has roughly 720,000 distinct CDR3 sequences, 15% to 20% seen once. CDR1 ENHRY and CDR2 SYGVKD come from the germline V gene. Trimming at V came to 8 bases and at J to 5 bases, leaving 16 bases not matched to a gene. The CDR3 covers 16 residues. This sample was also put to use in a study of T cells expressing NK-cell markers. That investigation notes: Dominant NKG2C+ clonotype frequencies of about 1.0-8% of CD8+ T cells were measured in more than five donors.

The sequence came from a woman between 18 and 30 years old in good health. The rearrangement uses TRBV10-3 and TRBJ1-2, with 8 bases fitting TRBD1. Specimen: PBMCs. CDR3 coding DNA: TGTGCCATCCGAGGGGGCGACAGGGGACTATTTTATGGCTACACCTTC. It codes for CAIRGGDRGLFYGYTF.